This T cell receptor (beta chain) was retrieved from a study of early T cells in non-severe SARS-CoV-2 infection. Study-wide context: The authors sequenced bulk RNA from unsorted whole blood, leaving chains unpaired. Study-wide findings and caveats: Anti-spike CD8 responses were favored in VDJdb matching, and private and CD4 specificities were missed.

Individual cDNA molecules carried attached unique molecular identifiers. Via MiXCR, TCRdb re-called the 5' RACE reads, giving one row per CDR3 protein. The sample has about 18,000 distinct CDR3 sequences; 5.9% are singletons. Regarding this clonotype: Its antigen is currently unknown.

Germline V gene sequence: CDR1 KGHSH, CDR2 LQKENI. The CDR3 covers 17 residues. The J segment lost 6 bases and the V segment lost 3 bases, leaving 8 bases of the junction unmatched. The J gene is TRBJ2-1, the V gene TRBV18; 13 bases match TRBD2. This TCR came from an adult who was a healthcare worker with PCR-confirmed SARS-CoV-2 infection or an uninfected control (not recorded which). Sequenced sample: whole blood. This chain's CDR3 is CASSPIGLAGVGNEQFF. Here the CDR3 DNA reads TGTGCCAGCTCACCGATCGGACTAGCGGGAGTCGGCAATGAGCAGTTCTTC.